These 15 T cell receptor beta chains share one sample of origin, sequenced in a study of cytomegalovirus exposure and HLA in healthy donors. The PCR was carried out with 60 Vbeta primers and 13 Jbeta primers. Sequencing used immunoSEQ multiplex PCR; TCRdb keeps in-frame clones, though not all of them. The table has under 200,000 clones, 81% seen once. What was sequenced was PBMCs. Receptors were obtained from a man aged 50-60 years in good health and CMV-seronegative.

The chain recombines TRBV6-1 with TRBJ2-7; D is unresolved. The V gene's germline CDR1 is MNHNS and CDR2 SASEGT. V gave up 5 bases and J gave up 4 bases, with 12 bases separating them. The CDR3 spans 13 residues. CDR3 sequence: CASSSHSVYEQYF. The CDR3 region has the DNA TGTGCCAGCAGTAGTCACAGTGTATACGAGCAGTACTTC.

The chain recombines TRBV7-8 with TRBJ2-7; 8 bases match TRBD1. Germline V gene lookup returns CDR1 SGHVS and CDR2 FQNEAQ. Unmatched junction bases numbered 8, after V lost 0 bases and J lost 7 bases. The CDR3 is made up of 15 amino acids. CDR3 protein: CASSLARQGKYEQYF. CDR3 nucleotides: TGTGCCAGCAGCTTAGCCCGACAGGGGAAGTATGAGCAGTACTTC.

This clone has more than one count but fewer than ten. The chain joins TRBV6-1 to TRBJ2-4; 7 bases align to TRBD1. Germline-derived CDR1 and CDR2 are MNHNS and SASEGT. CDR3 length: 15 residues. The J segment lost 9 bases and the V segment lost 1 base, leaving 9 bases of the junction unmatched. CDR3 loop: CASSEGVRGGGIQYF. CDR3 coding DNA: TGTGCCAGCAGTGAAGGGGTCAGAGGGGGCGGCATTCAGTACTTC.

This clone was seen a handful of times. This chain connects TRBV19 to TRBJ2-1, with D perhaps matching TRBD1 (6 bases). The V end was cut by 3 bases, the J end by 3 bases, with 9 bases between. The V gene's germline CDR1 is LNHDA and CDR2 SQIVND (reference sequence). The CDR3 runs to 14 residues. CDR3 in amino acids: CASSMDSIYNEQFF. The CDR3 DNA follows: TGTGCCAGTAGTATGGACAGTATCTACAATGAGCAGTTCTTC.

This clone has only a few counts. The V gene is TRBV27, the J gene TRBJ2-1, with D maybe TRBD1 (5 bases). The CDR3 spans 16 residues. From germline, CDR1 is MNHEY and CDR2 SMNVEV (reference sequence). Trimming cost V 2 bases and J 3 bases, with 14 bases left between them. CDR3 in amino acids: CASSLTTGTFYNEQFF. DNA of the CDR3: TGTGCCAGCAGTTTAACAACAGGAACGTTCTACAATGAGCAGTTCTTC.

This clone was recorded a few times. This chain joins TRBV6-5 and TRBJ1-5; TRBD1 matches at 7 bases. V shed 6 bases, J shed 7 bases, and the junction held 6 bases outside the gene matches. This CDR3 is built from 13 residues. CDR1 and CDR2 from the germline V gene are MNHEY and SVGAGI. CDR3 DNA sequence: TGTGCCAGCAGCTTTGACAGGGAGCAGCCCCAGCATTTT. The encoded protein is CASSFDREQPQHF.

V is TRBV7-9 and J is TRBJ1-5, with D unresolved. Germline V gives CDR1 SEHNR, CDR2 FQNEAQ (reference sequence). Deletions cut 5 bases from V and 9 bases from J, with 14 bases between. This CDR3 has 13 residues. Here the CDR3 DNA reads TGTGCCAGCAGCCCCGGCCTCGGAGGGCCCCAGCATTTT. As protein: CASSPGLGGPQHF.

In nucleotides, the CDR3 is TGTGCCAGCAGTTTCGTCTACGAGCAGTACTTC. Its protein is CASSFVYEQYF. V and J are TRBV27 and TRBJ2-7; D ambiguous. The length of the CDR3 is 11 residues. CDR1 and CDR2 (germline): MNHEY, SMNVEV (reference sequence). V lost 3 bases to trimming and J lost 3 bases, with 3 bases between them.

This clone was recorded a few times. The V gene is TRBV19, the J gene TRBJ1-1; 7 bases align to TRBD1. The germline V gene has CDR1 LNHDA and CDR2 SQIVND (reference sequence). V lost 7 bases to trimming and J lost 5 bases; unmatched junction nucleotides: 7. The CDR3 is 13 residues long. CDR3 sequence: CASKRQGRTEAFF. The CDR3 nucleotides read TGTGCCAGTAAGCGACAGGGAAGGACTGAAGCTTTCTTT.

The chain has TRBV2 and TRBJ1-4, with D unclear. V was cut by 5 bases and J by 5 bases, with 18 bases left in between. The CDR3 has 16 amino acids. Germline values: CDR1 SNHLY, CDR2 FYNNEI. The CDR3 nucleotides are TGTGCCAGCAGTAGAGGTTTCGTCATTGTCAATGAAAAACTGTTTTTT. Amino acids: CASSRGFVIVNEKLFF.

The count of this clone is one. The chain links TRBV18 to TRBJ1-1, with TRBD1 identical over 7 bases. The germline V gene has CDR1 KGHSH and CDR2 LQKENI. This CDR3 is 12 amino acids long. The V gene end was trimmed by 6 bases and the J gene end by 10 bases; junction bases not matched to a gene: 8. The CDR3 sequence: CASSTQTGTAFF. CDR3 coding DNA: TGTGCCAGCTCGACTCAGACAGGGACAGCTTTCTTT.

The V and J genes are TRBV4-3 and TRBJ2-7; 7 nucleotides align to TRBD1. With 3 bases clipped from V and 3 bases from J, the junction kept 8 bases outside the gene matches. CDR3 length: 15 residues. Germline CDR1 is LGHNA and CDR2 is YSLEER. Here the CDR3 DNA reads TGCGCCAGCAGCCAGACAGGGCAGGGGATCTACGAGCAGTACTTC. The encoded protein is CASSQTGQGIYEQYF.

The chain links TRBV15 to TRBJ1-4, with TRBD1 as a possible D gene (6 bases). With 3 bases removed from V and 1 base from J, the gap between germline ends came to 12 bases. CDR1 and CDR2 (germline): LNHNV, YYDKDF (reference sequence). The CDR3 has 16 amino acids. The CDR3 sequence: CATSRGQGLTNEKLFF. The CDR3 coding sequence is TGTGCCACCAGCAGGGGCCAGGGGCTAACTAATGAAAAACTGTTTTTT.

The chain recombines TRBV5-1 with TRBJ1-2; TRBD1 might be the D (5 bases). Germline loops: CDR1 SGHRS, CDR2 YFSETQ. This CDR3 has 13 residues. V was cut by 2 bases and J by 3 bases, with 8 bases left in between. DNA for the CDR3: TGCGCCAGCAGCTTTTCGGGGGACTATGGCTACACCTTC. This codes for CASSFSGDYGYTF.

The chain is built from TRBV4-1 and TRBJ1-5, with D perhaps TRBD1 (6 bases). There are 16 residues in the CDR3. The germline CDR1 and CDR2 sequences are MGHRA and YSYEKL. V lost 1 base, J lost 0 bases, and 10 bases lay in between. The CDR3 region is CASSQVSTGSNQPQHF. The CDR3, as DNA: TGCGCCAGCAGCCAAGTATCGACAGGTAGCAATCAGCCCCAGCATTTT.